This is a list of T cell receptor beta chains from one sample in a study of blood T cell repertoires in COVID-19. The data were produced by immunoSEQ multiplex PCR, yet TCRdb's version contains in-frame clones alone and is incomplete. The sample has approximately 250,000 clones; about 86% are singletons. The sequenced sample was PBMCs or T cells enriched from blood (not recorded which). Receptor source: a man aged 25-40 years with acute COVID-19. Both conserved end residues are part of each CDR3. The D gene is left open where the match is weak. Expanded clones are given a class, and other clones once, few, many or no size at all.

CDR3 DNA: TGTGCCAGCAGCTTAGCAGGGGGCGTGAGCATCTATGGCTACACCTTC
CDR3 protein: CASSLAGGVSIYGYTF
clone size: -
D gene: TRBD1
V gene: TRBV7-2
J gene: TRBJ1-2

CDR3 DNA: TGTGCCAGCAGTGAAAGGGGGCTGGGGTCCGGGGAGCTGTTTTTT
CDR3 protein: CASSERGLGSGELFF
clone size: few
D gene: TRBD1
V gene: TRBV2
J gene: TRBJ2-2

CDR3 DNA: TGTGCCAGCAGTTACCGAGGGGGGACACGGGGACAGGGCTACACCTTC
CDR3 protein: CASSYRGGTRGQGYTF
clone size: -
D gene: TRBD1
V gene: TRBV6-5
J gene: TRBJ1-2

CDR3 DNA: TGTGCCAGCTCACCGGGGCAGAATCAGCCCCAGCATTTT
CDR3 protein: CASSPGQNQPQHF
clone size: few
D gene: -
V gene: TRBV18
J gene: TRBJ1-5

CDR3 DNA: TGTGCCAGCAGCTTATGGGGGGGTCATCAGCCCCAGCATTTT
CDR3 protein: CASSLWGGHQPQHF
clone size: -
D gene: -
V gene: TRBV9
J gene: TRBJ1-5

CDR3 DNA: TGTGCCAGCAGCCCTCCAGTCGGGGGCTACACCTTC
CDR3 protein: CASSPPVGGYTF
clone size: -
D gene: -
V gene: TRBV6-2/TRBV6-3
J gene: TRBJ1-2

CDR3 DNA: TGTGCCAGCAGTTCGGGGGTGAGGACACCCCTCCACTTT
CDR3 protein: CASSSGVRTPLHF
clone size: once
D gene: -
V gene: TRBV28
J gene: TRBJ1-6

CDR3 DNA: TGCGCCAGCAGTGAGACTAGGACGGCTAAGGTGACTGAGCAGTTCTTC
CDR3 protein: CASSETRTAKVTEQFF
clone size: -
D gene: -
V gene: TRBV10-2
J gene: TRBJ2-1

CDR3 DNA: TGTGCCAGCAGCTTACTCGGCAGGGGGACCACCGGGGAGCTGTTTTTT
CDR3 protein: CASSLLGRGTTGELFF
clone size: -
D gene: TRBD1
V gene: TRBV7-9
J gene: TRBJ2-2

CDR3 DNA: TGTGCCAGTAGTATGTGGGGGGATAATTCACCCCTCCACTTT
CDR3 protein: CASSMWGDNSPLHF
clone size: -
D gene: -
V gene: TRBV19
J gene: TRBJ1-6

CDR3 DNA: TGTGCCAGCAGTCCGCTGGTGTGGAAGACAAACGAAAAACTGTTTTTT
CDR3 protein: CASSPLVWKTNEKLFF
clone size: -
D gene: -
V gene: TRBV28
J gene: TRBJ1-4

CDR3 DNA: TGTGCCAGTAGGCCGCGGGGCGGGAGGGGGACAGATACGCAGTATTTT
CDR3 protein: CASRPRGGRGTDTQYF
clone size: -
D gene: TRBD2
V gene: TRBV19
J gene: TRBJ2-3

CDR3 DNA: TGCGCCAGCAGCTTGGTGGTCGGGGGGGCCGGAGAGACCCAGTACTTC
CDR3 protein: CASSLVVGGAGETQYF
clone size: -
D gene: TRBD2
V gene: TRBV5-1
J gene: TRBJ2-5

CDR3 DNA: TGTGCCAGCAGCCGGGACAGGGGACGGGAAAACACCATATATTTT
CDR3 protein: CASSRDRGRENTIYF
clone size: -
D gene: TRBD1
V gene: TRBV6-5
J gene: TRBJ1-3

CDR3 DNA: TGTGCCAGCAGCTTAGGGGTTTACTCCTACAATGAGCAGTTCTTC
CDR3 protein: CASSLGVYSYNEQFF
clone size: -
D gene: -
V gene: TRBV5-8
J gene: TRBJ2-1

CDR3 DNA: TGCGCCAGCAGCCTCGGACAGGGGGCTTCTACCACCATATATTTT
CDR3 protein: CASSLGQGASTTIYF
clone size: -
D gene: TRBD1
V gene: TRBV5-1
J gene: TRBJ1-3

CDR3 DNA: TGCAGCGTTCGGTCTACAGGGCGAGGGTATGGCTACACCTTC
CDR3 protein: CSVRSTGRGYGYTF
clone size: -
D gene: -
V gene: TRBV29-1
J gene: TRBJ1-2

CDR3 DNA: TGTGCCAGCAGTTTCGTCCAGGCAAATTCACCCCTCCACTTT
CDR3 protein: CASSFVQANSPLHF
clone size: -
D gene: -
V gene: TRBV27
J gene: TRBJ1-6

CDR3 DNA: TGTGCCAGCTCAGGGGACACGAACTATGGCTACACCTTC
CDR3 protein: CASSGDTNYGYTF
clone size: -
D gene: -
V gene: TRBV18
J gene: TRBJ1-2

CDR3 DNA: TGTGCCAGCAGCCAAGTGGGCAGGGCGAGAAATGAAAAACTGTTTTTT
CDR3 protein: CASSQVGRARNEKLFF
clone size: -
D gene: -
V gene: TRBV14
J gene: TRBJ1-4

CDR3 DNA: TGTGCCAGCTCCCCTCTTGCGGGAGGAGAGACCGGGGAGCTGTTTTTT
CDR3 protein: CASSPLAGGETGELFF
clone size: -
D gene: TRBD2
V gene: TRBV18
J gene: TRBJ2-2

CDR3 DNA: TGTGCTAGCAGCTTAGGGGAGGGTAGGTCTGGAAACACCATATATTTT
CDR3 protein: CASSLGEGRSGNTIYF
clone size: -
D gene: -
V gene: TRBV7-7
J gene: TRBJ1-3

CDR3 DNA: TGTGCCAGCAGCTTGACTAGCGGCACCTACAATGAGCAGTTCTTC
CDR3 protein: CASSLTSGTYNEQFF
clone size: -
D gene: TRBD2
V gene: TRBV5-6
J gene: TRBJ2-1

CDR3 DNA: TGTGCCAGCAGCTACAGCGGGGGGGCCTACAATGAGCAGTTCTTC
CDR3 protein: CASSYSGGAYNEQFF
clone size: -
D gene: TRBD2
V gene: TRBV5-5
J gene: TRBJ2-1

CDR3 DNA: TGTGCCACCAGTCTAGCAGGTGAAGCTTTCTTT
CDR3 protein: CATSLAGEAFF
clone size: -
D gene: -
V gene: TRBV24-1
J gene: TRBJ1-1

CDR3 DNA: TGTGCCAGCAACCGCGACGGAGGAGCTAATTCACCCCTCCACTTT
CDR3 protein: CASNRDGGANSPLHF
clone size: -
D gene: -
V gene: TRBV5-1
J gene: TRBJ1-6

CDR3 DNA: TGTGCCAGCAGTTTATCTCCCCCCGGGGCAGGGGGAAGCAATCAGCCCCAGCATTTT
CDR3 protein: CASSLSPPGAGGSNQPQHF
clone size: -
D gene: TRBD1
V gene: TRBV28
J gene: TRBJ1-5

CDR3 DNA: TGCAGCGTTGAAGTTCTGGACAGGGGATTAGTGCAGTATTTT
CDR3 protein: CSVEVLDRGLVQYF
clone size: -
D gene: TRBD1
V gene: TRBV29-1
J gene: TRBJ2-3

CDR3 DNA: TGTGCCAGCAGCTCCCTTTCACGGCGACACCTACCCTTTGGAAACACCATATATTTT
CDR3 protein: CASSSLSRRHLPFGNTIYF
clone size: -
D gene: -
V gene: TRBV7-6
J gene: TRBJ1-3

CDR3 DNA: TGTGCCAGTAGGTACAGGGGCATGGGGGATACGCAGTATTTT
CDR3 protein: CASRYRGMGDTQYF
clone size: -
D gene: TRBD1
V gene: TRBV19
J gene: TRBJ2-3